This section outlines one T cell receptor beta chain sequence together with its context. Its target is not known. This entry is derived from a study of T cells in narcolepsy. Looking at the study overall: Donors had narcolepsy type 1 or type 2, or were healthy controls.

Assay: immunoSEQ multiplex PCR; the TCRdb copy retains only in-frame clones and omits some. The table records 15,000 to 16,000 clones, approximately 83% of them present only once. CDR1 and CDR2 from the germline V gene are SGHTA and FQGNSA. V trimming: 2 bases; J trimming: 7 bases; junction bases outside the gene matches: 7. The CDR3 contains 16 residues. The study, taken as a whole, reports: Comparing one patient's CSF and blood CD4+ clonotypes highlighted HCRT- and TRIB2-specific autoreactive clonotypes. Healthy controls reportedly lacked the autoreactive clonotypes serially found in patients' blood.

The sequenced sample was memory (CD45RA-) CD4+ T cells from blood. The chain uses TRBV7-2 and TRBJ2-2, with 10 nucleotides matching TRBD2. This sequence originates from a human donor in good health. The CDR3 loop reads CASSLRFSGGIGELFF. In nucleotides, the CDR3 is TGTGCCAGCAGCTTACGGTTTAGCGGGGGGATCGGGGAGCTGTTTTTT.